The 12 T cell receptor beta chains presented below share a single source sample, sequenced in a study of blood T cell repertoires in COVID-19. Assay: immunoSEQ multiplex PCR; the TCRdb copy retains only in-frame clones and omits some. Among about 150,000 clones, 75% to 90% were seen once, and the ten largest hold roughly 0.52%. The specimen was peripheral blood. These receptors came from a man aged 55 to 70 with acute or convalescent COVID-19.

The J gene is TRBJ1-5, the V gene TRBV11-3, with TRBD1 identical over 8 bases. This CDR3 spans 15 amino acids. J was trimmed by 3 bases and V by 6 bases; bases with no gene match: 7. Germline-derived CDR1 and CDR2 are SGHNT and YENEEA. The chain's CDR3 is CASRRDRPFNQPQHF. CDR3 DNA sequence: TGTGCCAGCAGACGGGACAGGCCCTTCAATCAGCCCCAGCATTTT.

There are a few counts of this clone. It is likely a read error, because the conserved phenylalanine at the end of the CDR3 is missing. The DNA is left out, because the CDR3 cannot be placed on it with certainty; the CDR3 is given as TCRdb lists it. The chain employs TRBV28 and TRBJ1-1; TRBD1, as called in the table, went unchecked against the DNA. The CDR3 spans 13 residues, counting both ends. Germline V gene sequence: CDR1 MDHEN, CDR2 SYDVKM. The CDR3 spells CASYRRDRGIPHV.

This clone was seen just once. The chain carries TRBV7-6 and TRBJ2-2; tentatively, D is TRBD1 (6 bases). Germline V CDR1 and CDR2: SGHVS, FNYEAQ. Trimming pared 5 bases from V and 1 base from J, leaving 8 bases between. This CDR3 comprises 14 residues. This chain's CDR3 is CASSQGQNTGELFF. In DNA form, the CDR3 reads TGTGCCAGCAGCCAGGGACAGAACACCGGGGAGCTGTTTTTT.

J is TRBJ1-4 and V is TRBV7-2; 9 nucleotides agree with TRBD1. The CDR3 length is 15 residues. V shed 3 bases, J shed 7 bases, and the junction held 6 bases outside the gene matches. Germline loops: CDR1 SGHTA, CDR2 FQGNSA. Here the CDR3 DNA reads TGTGCCAGCAGCTTGGACAGGGGTCAGGGTGAAAAACTGTTTTTT. Translated, it gives CASSLDRGQGEKLFF.

The chain joins TRBV9 to TRBJ1-6; TRBD1 matches at 9 bases. This CDR3 spans 15 amino acids. V lost 4 bases and J lost 5; bases outside the gene matches: 4. Germline CDR1 and CDR2: SGDLS and YYNGEE. The CDR3 sequence: CASSQRTGDNSPLHF. In nucleotides, the CDR3 is TGTGCCAGCAGCCAAAGGACAGGGGATAATTCACCCCTCCACTTT.

There are a few counts of this clone. V usage is TRBV10-3 and J usage is TRBJ1-3; a possible D gene is TRBD1 (5 bases). V was cut by 10 bases and J by 4 bases, with 14 bases left in between. Germline V gives CDR1 ENHRY, CDR2 SYGVKD. The CDR3 totals 13 residues. The CDR3 bases are TGTGCCAACCGGGACTCACAGGGAAACACCATATATTTT. Its translation: CANRDSQGNTIYF.

This clone was counted only a few times. CDR3 DNA sequence: TGTGCCAGCAGCTTAATGGCCCAACAGGGTATGGGCTACACCTTC. The encoded protein is CASSLMAQQGMGYTF. The V call is TRBV7-9, the J call TRBJ1-2, with TRBD1 as a possible D gene (6 bases). Trimming left V 2 bases short and J 8 bases short, with 18 bases between. The CDR3 covers 15 residues. The germline V gene has CDR1 SEHNR and CDR2 FQNEAQ (reference sequence). Based on the CDR3 plus reference TRBV7-9 and TRBJ1-2, the full variable domain is DTGVSQNPRHKITKRGQNVTFRCDPISEHNRLYWYRQTLGQGPEFLTYFQNEAQLEKSRLLSDRFSAERPKGSFSTLEIQRTEQGDSAMYLCASSLMAQQGMGYTFGSGTRLTVV.

DNA for the CDR3: TGTGCCAGCAGCTCTTATTATCGGGACAACACCTACGAGCAGTACTTC. This translates into CASSSYYRDNTYEQYF. The chain links TRBV7-9 to TRBJ2-7; TRBD1 might be the D (6 bases). CDR1 is SEHNR, CDR2 FQNEAQ, per germline (reference sequence). This CDR3 contains 16 residues. With 4 bases removed from V and 2 bases from J, the gap between germline ends came to 18 bases.

The chain has TRBV4-2 and TRBJ2-6, with 7 bases matching TRBD1. Losses at the gene ends were 4 bases for V and 0 bases for J; bases not matched to a gene: 3. This CDR3 is 16 amino acids long. CDR1 and CDR2 from the germline V gene are LGHNA and YNFKEQ. The CDR3 spells CASSPDRRSGANVLTF. The CDR3 DNA reads as TGTGCCAGCAGCCCGGACAGGCGCTCTGGGGCCAACGTCCTGACTTTC.

The chain links TRBV13 to TRBJ2-2; possible D gene TRBD2, 5 bases. This CDR3 spans 15 amino acids. The V gene lost 3 bases and the J gene lost 3 bases, with 11 bases spanning the gap. CDR1 and CDR2 from the germline V gene are PRHDT and FYEKMQ (reference sequence). The CDR3 loop reads CASSFYTRDTGELFF. The CDR3 region has the DNA TGTGCCAGCAGCTTTTACACGAGGGACACCGGGGAGCTGTTTTTT.

This sequence joins TRBV7-2 and TRBJ2-3, with a tentative D call TRBD2 (5 bases). CDR1 and CDR2 (germline): SGHTA, FQGNSA. This CDR3 comprises 14 residues. V was clipped by 5 bases and J by 5 bases, with 14 bases between them. CDR3 loop: CASSPPPGRDTQYF. The CDR3 bases are TGTGCCAGCAGCCCCCCTCCGGGAAGAGATACGCAGTATTTT.

This chain links TRBV11-2 with TRBJ1-2, with D possibly being TRBD1 (6 bases). Looked up from germline, CDR1 is SGHAT and CDR2 is FQNNGV. This CDR3 has 16 amino acids. Trimming took 2 bases from V and 0 from J, leaving 13 bases between them. The DNA for the CDR3 is TGTGCCAGCAGCTTAAGGACAGCCGCTCCTAACTATGGCTACACCTTC. Protein product: CASSLRTAAPNYGYTF.